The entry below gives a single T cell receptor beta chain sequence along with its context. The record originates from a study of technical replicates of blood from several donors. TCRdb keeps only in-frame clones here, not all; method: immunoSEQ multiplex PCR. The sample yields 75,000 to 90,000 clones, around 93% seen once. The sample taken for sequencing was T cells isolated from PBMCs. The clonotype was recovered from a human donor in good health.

CDR3 DNA sequence: TGCGCCAGCAGCTTCAGATCCGGGAGTGCAGATACGCAGTATTTT. Its protein product is CASSFRSGSADTQYF. This rearrangement joins TRBV5-1 to TRBJ2-3, with D possibly TRBD2 on 6 matching bases. V dropped 2 bases and J dropped 4 bases, with 14 bases sitting between them. The CDR3 runs to 15 residues. Germline-derived CDR1 and CDR2 are SGHRS and YFSETQ.